The next 30 T cell receptor beta chains were all read from a single sample in a study of CXCR3-negative and CXCR3-positive naive CD8 T cells. Via 5' RACE with UMI labels, TRB cDNA libraries were prepared. TCRdb reprocessed the 5' RACE reads, with one entry per CDR3 protein and no DNA. There are about 130,000 distinct CDR3 sequences in the sample, with 0.45% to 0.6% held by the top ten. Sequencing was performed on naive CXCR3- CD8+ T cells from blood. As to subset: CD45RO-CCR7+CD27+CD95- naive CD8+ T cells lacking CXCR3 (TNR3-). These receptors all come from a human donor in good health. Some clones in this sample may be carry-over from other donors' samples.

The chain uses TRBV6-5 and TRBJ2-7. The CDR3 consists of 11 residues. Germline V gene lookup returns CDR1 MNHEY and CDR2 SVGAGI. The CDR3 is CASMMGYEQYF.

The chain is built from TRBV3-1 and TRBJ2-1; lacking DNA, the TRBD2 call made by TCRdb goes unchecked. Germline CDR1 LGHDT, CDR2 YNNKEL (reference sequence). This CDR3 comprises 15 residues. This CDR3 reads CASSLRTSGRGEQFF.

V gene TRBV7-9 combines with J gene TRBJ2-7; TCRdb picks TRBD1, but there is no DNA to check that call. The CDR3 covers 11 residues. CDR1 SEHNR and CDR2 FQNEAQ come from the germline V gene (reference sequence). The CDR3 sequence is CASRQGYEQYF.

The chain is built from TRBV12-3 or TRBV12-4 and TRBJ2-1; absent DNA, TCRdb's TRBD2 call cannot be checked. There are 13 residues in the CDR3. The CDR3 is CASGGGGTNEQFF.

The chain combines TRBV29-1 with TRBJ2-7. Germline V gene sequence: CDR1 SQVTM, CDR2 ANQGSEA. The CDR3 totals 13 residues. CDR3 loop: CSVYRTGPYEQYF.

The V and J genes are TRBV19 and TRBJ2-1; TCRdb calls TRBD2, which cannot be checked without DNA. Germline-derived CDR1 and CDR2 are LNHDA and SQIVND (reference sequence). The CDR3 has 12 amino acids. CDR3: CAEAGTNNEQFF.

V is TRBV6-5 and J is TRBJ2-1; as DNA is missing, the TRBD1 call by TCRdb cannot be tested. The CDR3 sequence is 20 residues long. CDR1 and CDR2 from the germline V gene are MNHEY and SVGAGI. CDR3 loop: CASSSPIRTGPFWNYNEQFF.

The chain recombines TRBV15 with TRBJ2-1; TCRdb selects TRBD1, and the lack of DNA leaves this call unchecked. CDR3 length: 17 residues. Germline V lookup: CDR1 LNHNV, CDR2 YYDKDF (reference sequence). CDR3 in amino acids: CATSRAGRDTTYNEQFF.

The chain couples TRBV12-3 or TRBV12-4 to TRBJ2-1; checking the TCRdb D call of TRBD1 is not possible without DNA. The CDR3 contains 15 residues. CDR3 region: CASSRPTRSYNEQFF.

This rearrangement joins TRBV28 to TRBJ1-5; as DNA is missing, the TRBD1 call by TCRdb cannot be tested. This CDR3 has 17 amino acids. From germline, CDR1 is MDHEN and CDR2 SYDVKM. The CDR3 is CASSLSLGVQGNQPQHF.

The V and J genes are TRBV20-1 and TRBJ1-5; TCRdb's D call of TRBD1 is untestable without DNA. Germline loops: CDR1 DFQATT, CDR2 SNEGSKA (reference sequence). The CDR3 totals 13 residues. The CDR3: CSATQGRNQPQHF.

The chain employs TRBV10-3 and TRBJ2-5. This CDR3 is built from 17 residues. CDR1 and CDR2 (germline): ENHRY, SYGVKD. The CDR3 region is CAISGDQCGHGEETQYF.

The CDR3 reads CASSRTSGLYNEQFF. V is TRBV9 and J is TRBJ2-1; TCRdb reports TRBD2, a call that lacks DNA to check it against. CDR1 and CDR2 (germline): SGDLS, YYNGEE. The CDR3 runs to 15 residues.

This rearrangement joins TRBV28 to TRBJ2-7; without DNA, the TCRdb call of TRBD1 cannot be checked. This CDR3 contains 14 residues. Germline V gene data show CDR1 as MDHEN and CDR2 as SYDVKM. CDR3: CASVDRDRIYEQYF. Full variable domain (outside the CDR3, taken from reference TRBV28 and TRBJ2-7): DVKVTQSSRYLVKRTGEKVFLECVQDMDHENMFWYRQDPGLGLRLIYFSYDVKMKEKGDIPEGYSVSREKKERFSLILESASTNQTSMYLCASVDRDRIYEQYFGPGTRLTVT.

This chain uses TRBV27 with TRBJ2-3; TCRdb lists TRBD1, though no DNA is available to test this call. Germline V gene data show CDR1 as MNHEY and CDR2 as SMNVEV (reference sequence). The length of the CDR3 is 15 residues. The CDR3 protein is CASSLRQGAPLGQYF.

J is TRBJ2-1 and V is TRBV29-1; TCRdb calls TRBD1, which cannot be checked without DNA. Germline V CDR1 and CDR2: SQVTM, ANQGSEA. CDR3 length: 17 amino acids. CDR3 in amino acids: CSVVWQAPGISDDEQFF.

The J gene is TRBJ1-6, the V gene TRBV4-1. This CDR3 comprises 17 residues. CDR1 is MGHRA and CDR2 is YSYEKL in the germline V gene. CDR3 protein: CASSQEVGWVANSPLHF.

This rearrangement joins TRBV29-1 to TRBJ2-1; TCRdb calls TRBD1, which cannot be checked without DNA. Per the germline V gene, CDR1 is SQVTM and CDR2 is ANQGSEA. This CDR3 comprises 14 residues. The CDR3 region is CSVGPGTGLDEQFF.

The gene calls are TRBV19 and TRBJ2-1; absent DNA, TCRdb's TRBD1 call cannot be checked. Germline CDR1 reads LNHDA; CDR2 reads SQIVND (reference sequence). The CDR3 consists of 15 residues. CDR3 region: CASSMASRGHNEQFF.

V is TRBV28 and J is TRBJ2-1; TCRdb indicates TRBD2, and absent DNA this call remains unverified. CDR1 is MDHEN, CDR2 SYDVKM, per germline. This CDR3 contains 15 residues. CDR3 protein: CASSPQALAFNEQFF.

The chain employs TRBV7-8 and TRBJ2-1. The CDR3 runs 15 residues. Germline V gene data show CDR1 as SGHVS and CDR2 as FQNEAQ. CDR3 sequence: CASSGVEIGYNEQFF.

The CDR3: CASSLEAGAQGVYTF. The V call is TRBV7-9, the J call TRBJ1-2; as DNA is missing, the TRBD1 call by TCRdb cannot be tested. Per germline, CDR1 SEHNR and CDR2 FQNEAQ (reference sequence). CDR3 size: 15 residues.

The CDR3 sequence: CASSLLQGAYEQYF. The chain links TRBV28 to TRBJ2-7; as DNA is missing, the TRBD1 call by TCRdb cannot be tested. This CDR3 has 14 amino acids. Germline CDR1 and CDR2: MDHEN and SYDVKM. Full variable domain (remainder filled in from reference TRBV28 and TRBJ2-7): DVKVTQSSRYLVKRTGEKVFLECVQDMDHENMFWYRQDPGLGLRLIYFSYDVKMKEKGDIPEGYSVSREKKERFSLILESASTNQTSMYLCASSLLQGAYEQYFGPGTRLTVT.

This chain uses TRBV9 with TRBJ1-1. CDR1 is SGDLS and CDR2 is YYNGEE in the germline V gene. This CDR3 region has 15 residues. The chain's CDR3 is CASSPRGGENTEAFF.

The CDR3 is CASRKPRETSGDSADTQYF. The V call is TRBV7-9, the J call TRBJ2-3; the D call from TCRdb, TRBD2, cannot be confirmed without DNA. Germline-derived CDR1 and CDR2 are SEHNR and FQNEAQ (reference sequence). The CDR3 is 19 residues long.

The chain combines TRBV9 with TRBJ2-3; TCRdb lists TRBD1, though no DNA is available to test this call. Per the germline V gene, CDR1 is SGDLS and CDR2 is YYNGEE. The CDR3 spans 15 residues. CDR3 in amino acids: CASSLGPGLGDTQYF.

This chain joins TRBV25-1 and TRBJ1-1. CDR3 length: 12 amino acids. Germline loops: CDR1 MGHDK, CDR2 SYGVNS. The CDR3: CASSDPGAEAFF.

This chain uses TRBV7-9 with TRBJ2-7; TCRdb lists TRBD1, though no DNA is available to test this call. Germline V gene data show CDR1 as SEHNR and CDR2 as FQNEAQ (reference sequence). This CDR3 contains 13 residues. CDR3 loop: CASSLERTDRQYF.

The rearrangement joins TRBV19 to TRBJ2-2; TCRdb's D call of TRBD1 is untestable without DNA. This CDR3 has 14 amino acids. Germline V gene sequence: CDR1 LNHDA, CDR2 SQIVND (reference sequence). The CDR3 here is CASTPWGSTGELFF.

This chain links TRBV3-1 with TRBJ2-5; lacking DNA, the TRBD1 call made by TCRdb goes unchecked. The CDR3 is 17 amino acids. The germline V gene has CDR1 LGHDT and CDR2 YNNKEL (reference sequence). CDR3 sequence: CASSQRGESSSQETQYF.